This TCR beta chain was recovered during a study of blood T cell repertoires in COVID-19. Across the study: Collection of acute and convalescent COVID-19 samples took place in the United States, Italy and Spain.

In the source study's methods: Nucleated cell counts were estimated from reference gene primer amplification. Using immunoSEQ multiplex PCR, the repertoire was profiled, and TCRdb retains in-frame clones only, with some absent. V and J calls and clone size come straight from that table; D and trimming were deduced from the DNA. The repertoire holds just over 300,000 clones, with over 75% as singletons. CDR1 SSHAT and CDR2 FNYEAQ come from the germline V gene (reference sequence). The CDR3 is 11 residues long. The age range of participants was about 18 to 100 years, with residence in about two dozen US areas. Recovery among Cohort 3 donors was established by two negative PCRs, clearance, or symptom resolution.

Sequenced sample: PBMCs or T cells enriched from blood (not recorded which). The chain employs TRBV7-7 and TRBJ1-1, with D maybe TRBD1 (6 bases). The sequence was obtained from a middle-aged woman who had recovered from COVID-19. CDR3 loop: CVKGGDTEAFF. In nucleotides, the CDR3 is TGTGTTAAGGGGGGGGACACTGAAGCTTTCTTT.